The clone carrying this TCR beta chain counts as medium-sized by frequency. Its specificity is not known. The germline V gene has CDR1 SGDLS and CDR2 YYNGEE. This CDR3 has 14 residues. The data belong to a study of CD8 T cells in cerebrospinal fluid in Alzheimer's disease. Study conclusions and caveats: Healthy subjects less often had a clone of at least 3% than Alzheimer's patients. Patients with mild cognitive impairment or Alzheimer's disease had a larger top CSF clone percentage than controls.

TCRdb reprocessed the 10x single-cell sequencing reads, with one entry per CDR3 protein and no DNA. The sample includes 1,500 to 2,000 distinct CDR3 sequences. Droplet-based sequencing used CSF cells sorted as live with a live/dead marker. The rearrangement joins TRBV9 to TRBJ2-7. The receptor was isolated from a human donor in good health. The sequencing sample was made of cerebrospinal fluid. The CDR3 is CASSPSLAPYEQYF.